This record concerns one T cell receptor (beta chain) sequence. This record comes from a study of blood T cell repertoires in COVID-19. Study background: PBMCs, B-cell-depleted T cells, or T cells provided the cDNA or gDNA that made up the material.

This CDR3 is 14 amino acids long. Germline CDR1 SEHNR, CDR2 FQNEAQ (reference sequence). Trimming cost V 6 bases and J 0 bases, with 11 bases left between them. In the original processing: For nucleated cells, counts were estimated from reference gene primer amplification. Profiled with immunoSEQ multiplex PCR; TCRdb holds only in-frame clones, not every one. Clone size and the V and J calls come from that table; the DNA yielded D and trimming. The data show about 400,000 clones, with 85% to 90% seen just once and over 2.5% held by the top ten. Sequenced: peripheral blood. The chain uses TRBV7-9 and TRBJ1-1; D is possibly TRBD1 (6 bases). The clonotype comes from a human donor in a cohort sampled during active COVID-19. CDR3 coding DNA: TGTGCCAGCAGAGAGGGGGAAATGAACACTGAAGCTTTCTTT. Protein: CASREGEMNTEAFF.